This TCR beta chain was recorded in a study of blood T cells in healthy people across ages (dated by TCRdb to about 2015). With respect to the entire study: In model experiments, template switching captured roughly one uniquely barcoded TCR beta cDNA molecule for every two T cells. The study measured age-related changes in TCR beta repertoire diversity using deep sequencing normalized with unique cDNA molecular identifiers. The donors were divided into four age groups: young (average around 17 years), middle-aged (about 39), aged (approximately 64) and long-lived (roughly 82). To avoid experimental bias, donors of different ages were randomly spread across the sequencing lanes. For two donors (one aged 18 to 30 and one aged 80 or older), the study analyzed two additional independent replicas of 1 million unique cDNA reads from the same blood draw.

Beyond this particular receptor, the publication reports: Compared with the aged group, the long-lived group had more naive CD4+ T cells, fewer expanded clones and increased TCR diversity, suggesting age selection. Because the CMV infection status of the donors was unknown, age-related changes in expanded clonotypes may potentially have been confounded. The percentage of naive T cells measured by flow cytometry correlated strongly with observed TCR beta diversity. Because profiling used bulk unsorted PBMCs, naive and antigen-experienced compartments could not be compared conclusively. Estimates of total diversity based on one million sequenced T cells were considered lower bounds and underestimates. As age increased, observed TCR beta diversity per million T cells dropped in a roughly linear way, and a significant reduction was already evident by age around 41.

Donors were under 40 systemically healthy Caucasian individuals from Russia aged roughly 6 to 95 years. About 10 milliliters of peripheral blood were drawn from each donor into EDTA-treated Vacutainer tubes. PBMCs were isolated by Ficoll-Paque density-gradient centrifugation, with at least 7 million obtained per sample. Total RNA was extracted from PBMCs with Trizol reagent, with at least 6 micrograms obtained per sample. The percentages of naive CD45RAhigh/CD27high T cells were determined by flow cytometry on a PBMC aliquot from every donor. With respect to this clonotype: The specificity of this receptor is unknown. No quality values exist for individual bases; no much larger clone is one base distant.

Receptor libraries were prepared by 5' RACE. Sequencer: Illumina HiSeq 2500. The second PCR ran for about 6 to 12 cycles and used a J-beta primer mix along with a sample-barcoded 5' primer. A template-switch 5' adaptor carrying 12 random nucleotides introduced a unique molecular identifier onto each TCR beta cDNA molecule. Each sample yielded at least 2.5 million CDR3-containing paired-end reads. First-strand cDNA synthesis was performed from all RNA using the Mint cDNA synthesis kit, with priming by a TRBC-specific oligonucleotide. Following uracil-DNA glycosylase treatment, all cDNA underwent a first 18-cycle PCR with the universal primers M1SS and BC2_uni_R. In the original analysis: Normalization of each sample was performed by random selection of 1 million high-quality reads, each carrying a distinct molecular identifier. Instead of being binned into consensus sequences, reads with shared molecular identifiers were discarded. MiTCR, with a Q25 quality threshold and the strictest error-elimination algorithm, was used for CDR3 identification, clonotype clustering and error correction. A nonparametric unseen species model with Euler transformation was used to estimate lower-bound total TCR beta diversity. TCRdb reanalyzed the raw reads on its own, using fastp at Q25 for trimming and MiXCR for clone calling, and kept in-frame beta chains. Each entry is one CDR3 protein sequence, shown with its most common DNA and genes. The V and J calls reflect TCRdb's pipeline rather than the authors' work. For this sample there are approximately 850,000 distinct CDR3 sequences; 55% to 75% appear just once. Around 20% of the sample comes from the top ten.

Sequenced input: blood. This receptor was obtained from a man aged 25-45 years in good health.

The base sequence is TGTGCCAGCAGCCCCAGTCGCGGACTAGGGTATGAGCAGTTCTTC. Its translation is CASSPSRGLGYEQFF. The receptor chain draws on TRBV7-2 and TRBJ2-1, and TRBD2 matches 7 of the central bases. The germline V and J ends show losses of 5 bases and 8 bases respectively, and no gene match explains 12 bases of the junction. Via the germline V gene, CDR1 is SGHTA and CDR2 FQGNSA. The CDR3 runs 15 amino acids, cysteine and phenylalanine included. Only the CDR3 DNA stays, 45 bases, in frame from base 1.